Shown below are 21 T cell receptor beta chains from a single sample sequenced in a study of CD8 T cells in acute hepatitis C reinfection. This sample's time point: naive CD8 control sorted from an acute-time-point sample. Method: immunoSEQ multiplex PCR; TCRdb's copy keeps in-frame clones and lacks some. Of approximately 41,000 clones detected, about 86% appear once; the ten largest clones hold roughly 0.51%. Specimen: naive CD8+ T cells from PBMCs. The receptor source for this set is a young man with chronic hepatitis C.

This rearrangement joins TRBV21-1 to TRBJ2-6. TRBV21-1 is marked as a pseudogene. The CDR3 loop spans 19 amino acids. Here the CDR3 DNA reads TGTGCCAGCAGCAAAGAGGTCTTAACCGAGCAGTGGGGGGCCAACGTCCTGACTTTC. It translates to CASSKEVLTEQWGANVLTF.

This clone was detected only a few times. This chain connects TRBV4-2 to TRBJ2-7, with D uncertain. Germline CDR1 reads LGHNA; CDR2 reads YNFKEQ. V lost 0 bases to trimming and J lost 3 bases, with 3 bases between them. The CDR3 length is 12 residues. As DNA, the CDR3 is TGTGCCAGCAGCCAAGATTTCTACGAGCAGTACTTC. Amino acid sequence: CASSQDFYEQYF.

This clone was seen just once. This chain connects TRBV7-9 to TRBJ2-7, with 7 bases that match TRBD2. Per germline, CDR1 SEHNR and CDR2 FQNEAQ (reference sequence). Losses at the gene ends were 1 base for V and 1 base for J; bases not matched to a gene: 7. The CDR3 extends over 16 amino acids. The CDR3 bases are TGTGCCAGCAGCTTAGTCTTGGGGGGGTTATCCTACGAGCAGTACTTC. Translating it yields CASSLVLGGLSYEQYF.

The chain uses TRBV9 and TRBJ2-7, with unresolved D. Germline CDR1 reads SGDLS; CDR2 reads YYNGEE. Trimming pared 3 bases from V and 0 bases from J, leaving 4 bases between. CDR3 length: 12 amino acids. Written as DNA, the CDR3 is TGTGCCAGCAGCGACAACTCCTACGAGCAGTACTTC. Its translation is CASSDNSYEQYF.

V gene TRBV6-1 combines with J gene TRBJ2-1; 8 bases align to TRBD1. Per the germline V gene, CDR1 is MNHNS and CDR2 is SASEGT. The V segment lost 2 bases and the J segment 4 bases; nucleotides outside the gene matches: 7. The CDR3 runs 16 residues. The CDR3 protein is CASSEWRTGIYNEQFF. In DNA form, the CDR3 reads TGTGCCAGCAGTGAATGGAGGACAGGGATATACAATGAGCAGTTCTTC.

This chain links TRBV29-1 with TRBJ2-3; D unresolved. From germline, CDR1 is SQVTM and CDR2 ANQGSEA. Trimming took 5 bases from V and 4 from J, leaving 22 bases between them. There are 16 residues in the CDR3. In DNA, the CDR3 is TGCAGCGTTTATGGAACGGGTGGAAATCTTCCAGATACGCAGTATTTT. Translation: CSVYGTGGNLPDTQYF.

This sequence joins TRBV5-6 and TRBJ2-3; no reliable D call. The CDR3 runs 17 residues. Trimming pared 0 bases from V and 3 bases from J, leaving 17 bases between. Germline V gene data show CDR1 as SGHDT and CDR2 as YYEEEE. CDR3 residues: CASSLGPNAVGTDTQYF. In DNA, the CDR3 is TGTGCCAGCAGCTTGGGGCCCAACGCAGTAGGTACAGATACGCAGTATTTT.

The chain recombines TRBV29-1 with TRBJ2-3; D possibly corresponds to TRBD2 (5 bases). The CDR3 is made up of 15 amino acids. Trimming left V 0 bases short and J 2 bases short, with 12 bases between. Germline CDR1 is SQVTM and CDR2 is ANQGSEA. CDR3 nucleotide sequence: TGCAGCGTTGAAGATCCGGACTCAAACACAGATACGCAGTATTTT. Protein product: CSVEDPDSNTDTQYF.

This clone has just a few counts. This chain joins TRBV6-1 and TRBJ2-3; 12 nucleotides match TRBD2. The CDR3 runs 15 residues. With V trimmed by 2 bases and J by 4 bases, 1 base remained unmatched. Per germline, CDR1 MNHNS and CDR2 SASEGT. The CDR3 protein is CASSELAGGPDTQYF. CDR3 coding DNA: TGTGCCAGCAGTGAACTAGCGGGAGGGCCAGATACGCAGTATTTT.

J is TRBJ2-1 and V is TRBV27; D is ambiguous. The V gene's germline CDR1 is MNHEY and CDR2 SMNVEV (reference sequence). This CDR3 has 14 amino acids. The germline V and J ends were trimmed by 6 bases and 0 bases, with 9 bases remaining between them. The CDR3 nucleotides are TGTGCCAGCAGGACTCGGTACTCCTACAATGAGCAGTTCTTC. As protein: CASRTRYSYNEQFF.

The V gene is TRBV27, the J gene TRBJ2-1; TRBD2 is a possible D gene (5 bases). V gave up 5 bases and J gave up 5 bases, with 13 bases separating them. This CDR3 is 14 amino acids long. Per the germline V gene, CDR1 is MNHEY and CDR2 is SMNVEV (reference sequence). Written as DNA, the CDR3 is TGTGCCAGCAGTCTCCCGGGGTACCACAATGAGCAGTTCTTC. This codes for CASSLPGYHNEQFF.

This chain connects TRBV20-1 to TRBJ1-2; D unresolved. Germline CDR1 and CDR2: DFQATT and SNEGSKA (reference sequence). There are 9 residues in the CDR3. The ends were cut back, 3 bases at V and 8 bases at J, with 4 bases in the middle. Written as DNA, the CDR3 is TGCAGTGCTAGGGAGGGCTACACCTTC. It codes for CSAREGYTF.

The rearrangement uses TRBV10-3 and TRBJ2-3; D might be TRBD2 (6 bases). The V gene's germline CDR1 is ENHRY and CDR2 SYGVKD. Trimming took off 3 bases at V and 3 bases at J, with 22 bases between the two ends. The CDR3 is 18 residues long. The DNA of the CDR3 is TGTGCCATCAGTGAATTTGATGGGAGGAGGTCGAGGACAGATACGCAGTATTTT. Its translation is CAISEFDGRRSRTDTQYF.

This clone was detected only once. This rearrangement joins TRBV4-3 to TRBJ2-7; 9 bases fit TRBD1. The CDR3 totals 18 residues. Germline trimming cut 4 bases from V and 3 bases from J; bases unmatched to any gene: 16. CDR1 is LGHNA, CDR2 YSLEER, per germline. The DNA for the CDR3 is TGCGCCAGCAGCCTAAATGCCGGGACAGGGCCTCTTGTCTACGAGCAGTACTTC. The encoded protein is CASSLNAGTGPLVYEQYF.

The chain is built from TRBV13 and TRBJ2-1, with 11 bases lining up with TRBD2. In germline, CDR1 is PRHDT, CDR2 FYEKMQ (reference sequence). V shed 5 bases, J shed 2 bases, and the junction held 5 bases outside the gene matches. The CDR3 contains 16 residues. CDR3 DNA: TGTGCCAGCAGCCCCCAACTAGCGGGAGCCTACAATGAGCAGTTCTTC. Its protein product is CASSPQLAGAYNEQFF.

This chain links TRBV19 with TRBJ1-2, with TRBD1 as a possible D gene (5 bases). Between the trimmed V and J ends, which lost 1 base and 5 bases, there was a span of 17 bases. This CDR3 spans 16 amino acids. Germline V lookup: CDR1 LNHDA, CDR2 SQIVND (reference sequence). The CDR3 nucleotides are TGTGCCAGTAGTATAGTCGGGACGGAAGGGGTTTATGGCTACACCTTC. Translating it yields CASSIVGTEGVYGYTF. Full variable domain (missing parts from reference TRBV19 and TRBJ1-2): DGGITQSPKYLFRKEGQNVTLSCEQNLNHDAMYWYRQDPGQGLRLIYYSQIVNDFQKGDIAEGYSVSREKKESFPLTVTSAQKNPTAFYLCASSIVGTEGVYGYTFGSGTRLTVV.

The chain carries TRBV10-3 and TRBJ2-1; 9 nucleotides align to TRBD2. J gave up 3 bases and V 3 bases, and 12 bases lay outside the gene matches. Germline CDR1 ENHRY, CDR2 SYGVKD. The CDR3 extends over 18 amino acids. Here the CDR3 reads CAISDSSSGMTFYNEQFF. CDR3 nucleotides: TGTGCCATCAGTGATTCTTCTAGCGGGATGACCTTCTACAATGAGCAGTTCTTC.

The CDR3 is CASSHSGSYEQYF. CDR3 nucleotide sequence: TGTGCCAGCAGTCATAGCGGGAGCTACGAGCAGTACTTC. This rearrangement joins TRBV27 to TRBJ2-7; 9 bases align to TRBD2. Germline trimming cut 5 bases from V and 3 bases from J; bases unmatched to any gene: 2. This CDR3 contains 13 residues. Germline CDR1 MNHEY, CDR2 SMNVEV (reference sequence).

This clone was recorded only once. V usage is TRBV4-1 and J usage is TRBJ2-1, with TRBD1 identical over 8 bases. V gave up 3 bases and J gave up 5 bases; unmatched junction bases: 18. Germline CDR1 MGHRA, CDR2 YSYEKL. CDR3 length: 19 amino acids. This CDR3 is CASSHGDRGSRSGHNEQFF. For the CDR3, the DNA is TGCGCCAGCAGCCACGGCGACAGGGGAAGTCGGTCTGGCCACAATGAGCAGTTCTTC.

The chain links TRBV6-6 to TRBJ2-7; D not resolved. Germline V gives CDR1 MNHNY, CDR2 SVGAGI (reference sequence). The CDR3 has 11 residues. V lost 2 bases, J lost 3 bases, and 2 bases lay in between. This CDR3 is CASSYDYEQYF. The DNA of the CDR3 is TGTGCCAGCAGTTACGACTACGAGCAGTACTTC.

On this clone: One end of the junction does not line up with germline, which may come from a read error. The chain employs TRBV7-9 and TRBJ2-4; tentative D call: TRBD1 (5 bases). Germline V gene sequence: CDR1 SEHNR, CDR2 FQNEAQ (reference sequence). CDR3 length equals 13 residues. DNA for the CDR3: TGTGCCAGCAGCTCCGGTTTGGACAAAACAGCGCAGTTC. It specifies CASSSGLDKTAQF.